This TCR beta chain was profiled in a study of read filtering for tumor transcriptome and immune sequencing. Many counts were recorded for this clonotype. Molecular barcoded adaptors covering alpha/delta and beta/gamma chains were used on approximately 400 ng RNA. TCRdb used MiXCR to reprocess the reads, holding one entry per CDR3 protein. In the table there are approximately 60,000 distinct CDR3 sequences, 20% to 25% of which are singletons. The CDR3 is 15 residues long. J lost 3 bases, V lost 5 bases, and 3 bases had no gene match. The rearrangement joins TRBV12-3 or TRBV12-4 to TRBJ1-6; 8 nucleotides match TRBD1. The TCR originated in a donor aged 40 or over with multiple myeloma. The sample was a population of CD138-negative cells sorted from bone marrow. The CDR3 sequence: CASSQGQVYNSPLHF. CDR3 DNA: TGTGCCAGCAGTCAGGGACAGGTCTATAATTCACCCCTCCACTTT.